Each of the 3 T cell receptor beta chains below was sequenced from the same sample in a study of T cell therapy after organ transplantation (dated by TCRdb to between 2019 and 2020). This specimen's time point label, per the study, means: before start of T cell therapy. Library preparation used the immunoSEQ multiplex PCR assay. Drawn from immuneACCESS, this table holds only the in-frame rearrangements with V and J called that TCRdb kept. Clones are partly lost; checked studies trace under half to an unresolved V gene and leave the rest unexplained. For this sample the table gives 44,000 or so clones, of which roughly 93% were detected only once. The leading ten clones occupy about 3.1% of the sample. No antigen is known for these receptors. The specimen was CD8+ T cells from blood, collected before autologous CMV-specific T cell therapy. Receptor source: a human patient who had received a solid organ transplant and had CMV disease.

The chain has TRBV4-1 and TRBJ1-2; D is uncertain. Per the germline V gene, CDR1 is MGHRA and CDR2 is YSYEKL. The length of the CDR3 is 14 residues. The germline V and J ends were trimmed by 1 base and 5 bases, with 11 bases remaining between them. For the CDR3, the DNA is TGCGCCAGCAGCCAAGTGGGCAGTCCTTATGGCTACACCTTC. This codes for CASSQVGSPYGYTF.

V and J are TRBV23-1 and TRBJ1-4, with TRBD1 matching over 7 bases. TRBV23-1 is designated an ORF whose function remains uncertain. The CDR3 length is 16 residues. V lost 2 bases, J lost 9 bases, and 12 bases stayed unmatched. The CDR3 here is CASSQPRAGTAKKLFF. CDR3 nucleotide sequence: TGCGCCAGCAGTCAACCCAGGGCCGGGACAGCAAAAAAACTGTTTTTT.

The chain uses TRBV6-5 and TRBJ1-5; perhaps TRBD1 as D (5 bases). The germline V gene encodes CDR1 MNHEY and CDR2 SVGAGI. This CDR3 is built from 15 residues. V lost 7 bases and J lost 4, with 17 bases in between. CDR3 nucleotide sequence: TGTGCCAGCACCAATAACCCCGGGGGTAATCAGCCCCAGCATTTT. Translation: CASTNNPGGNQPQHF.